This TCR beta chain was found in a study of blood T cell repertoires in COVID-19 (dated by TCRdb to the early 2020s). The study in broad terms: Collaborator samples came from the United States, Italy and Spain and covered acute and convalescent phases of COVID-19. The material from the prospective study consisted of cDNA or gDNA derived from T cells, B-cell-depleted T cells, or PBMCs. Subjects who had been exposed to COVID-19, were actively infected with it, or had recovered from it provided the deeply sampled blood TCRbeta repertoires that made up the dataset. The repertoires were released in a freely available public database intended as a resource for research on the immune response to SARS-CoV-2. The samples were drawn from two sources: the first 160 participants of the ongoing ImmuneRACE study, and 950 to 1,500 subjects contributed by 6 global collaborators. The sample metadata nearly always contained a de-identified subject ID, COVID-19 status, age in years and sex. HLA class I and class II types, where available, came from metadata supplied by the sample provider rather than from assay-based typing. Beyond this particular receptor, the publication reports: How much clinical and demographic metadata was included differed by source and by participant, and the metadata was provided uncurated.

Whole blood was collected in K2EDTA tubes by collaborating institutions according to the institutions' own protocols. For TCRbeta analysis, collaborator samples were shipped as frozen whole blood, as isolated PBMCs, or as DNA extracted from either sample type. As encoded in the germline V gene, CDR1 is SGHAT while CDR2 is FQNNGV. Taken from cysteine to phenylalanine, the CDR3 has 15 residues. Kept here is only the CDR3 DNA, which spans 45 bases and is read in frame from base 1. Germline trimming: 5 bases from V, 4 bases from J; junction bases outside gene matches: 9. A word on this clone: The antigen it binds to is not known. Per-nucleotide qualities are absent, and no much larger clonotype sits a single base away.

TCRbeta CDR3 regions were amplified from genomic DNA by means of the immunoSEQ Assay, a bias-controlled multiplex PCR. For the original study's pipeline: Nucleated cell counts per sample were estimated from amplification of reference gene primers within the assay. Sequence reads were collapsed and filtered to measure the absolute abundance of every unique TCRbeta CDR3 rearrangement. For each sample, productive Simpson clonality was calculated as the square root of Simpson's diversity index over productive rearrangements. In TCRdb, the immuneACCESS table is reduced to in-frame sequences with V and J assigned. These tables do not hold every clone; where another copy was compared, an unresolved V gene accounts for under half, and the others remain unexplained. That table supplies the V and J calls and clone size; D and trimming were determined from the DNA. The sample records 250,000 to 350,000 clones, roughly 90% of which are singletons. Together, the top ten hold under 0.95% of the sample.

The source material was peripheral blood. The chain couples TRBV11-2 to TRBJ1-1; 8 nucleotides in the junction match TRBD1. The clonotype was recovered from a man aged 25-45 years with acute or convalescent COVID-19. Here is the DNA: TGTGCCAGCAGCACCCGGACAGGGTCGAGCACTGAAGCTTTCTTT. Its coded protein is CASSTRTGSSTEAFF.